The rows below give T cell receptor beta chains drawn from one sample of a study of STAT5B mutations in CD4+ large granular lymphocyte leukemia. TCRdb's table, derived via immunoSEQ multiplex PCR, lists solely in-frame clones and lacks some. The table shows tens of thousands of clones, with more than 65% occurring only once. Specimen: CD4+ T cells from blood buffy coats. Receptors were obtained from a human donor in good health. Both conserved end residues are part of each CDR3. The D gene is left open where the match is weak. The size of a clone is reported for some rows only, either as once, few or many, or as a class for expanded clones.

size: once; V: TRBV5-1; J: TRBJ2-7; D: TRBD1; CDR3: CASSLEYSQGQDEQYF; DNA: TGCGCCAGCAGCTTGGAATATTCGCAGGGACAGGACGAGCAGTACTTC
size: NA; V: TRBV7-8; J: TRBJ1-1; D: TRBD1; CDR3: CASSLGTGKERDTEAFF; DNA: TGTGCCAGCAGCTTAGGGACAGGGAAAGAGAGGGACACTGAAGCTTTCTTT
size: NA; V: TRBV5-4; J: TRBJ2-4; D: NA; CDR3: CASSSPKNIQYF; DNA: TGTGCCAGCAGCTCTCCCAAAAACATTCAGTACTTC
size: NA; V: TRBV6-4; J: TRBJ1-2; D: TRBD1; CDR3: CASSFSRDRGRRYGYTF; DNA: TGTGCCAGCAGCTTCTCACGGGACAGGGGGCGCCGCTATGGCTACACCTTC
size: NA; V: TRBV27; J: TRBJ1-2; D: NA; CDR3: CASRRGNGIYGYTF; DNA: TGTGCCAGCAGAAGAGGTAACGGGATATATGGCTACACCTTC
size: NA; V: TRBV7-6; J: TRBJ2-2; D: TRBD1; CDR3: CASSLSRLRGTGELFF; DNA: TGTGCCAGCAGCTTAAGTAGGCTCAGGGGGACCGGGGAGCTGTTTTTT
size: few; V: TRBV4-1; J: TRBJ1-1; D: NA; CDR3: CASSQMYAVTQGDEAFF; DNA: TGCGCCAGCAGCCAAATGTATGCAGTGACACAAGGCGATGAAGCTTTCTTT
size: NA; V: TRBV7-2; J: TRBJ2-6; D: NA; CDR3: CASSLGATGANVLTF; DNA: TGTGCCAGCAGCTTAGGAGCAACTGGGGCCAACGTCCTGACTTTC
size: NA; V: TRBV10-3; J: TRBJ2-4; D: NA; CDR3: CAIRPGLDETNIQYF; DNA: TGTGCCATCAGACCTGGCTTGGACGAAACGAACATTCAGTACTTC
size: NA; V: TRBV18; J: TRBJ2-3; D: NA; CDR3: CASSYSLTDTQYF; DNA: TGTGCCAGCTCATACAGCCTCACAGATACGCAGTATTTT
size: NA; V: TRBV9; J: TRBJ2-1; D: NA; CDR3: CASSVATGPSSLGGNEQFF; DNA: TGTGCCAGCAGCGTAGCTACGGGCCCGTCCAGCTTAGGGGGGAATGAGCAGTTCTTC
size: NA; V: TRBV25-1; J: TRBJ1-4; D: TRBD1; CDR3: CASRAVGTGEEKLFF; DNA: TGTGCCAGCAGGGCCGTGGGGACAGGGGAAGAAAAACTGTTTTTT
size: NA; V: TRBV7-9; J: TRBJ2-1; D: TRBD2; CDR3: CASSPPLGRGSNNEQFF; DNA: TGTGCCAGCAGCCCCCCCCTGGGGCGGGGGAGTAACAATGAGCAGTTCTTC
size: NA; V: TRBV28; J: TRBJ1-2; D: NA; CDR3: CASSRSQGKGYTF; DNA: TGTGCCAGCAGTAGATCGCAGGGTAAGGGCTACACCTTC
size: NA; V: TRBV6-5; J: TRBJ2-7; D: NA; CDR3: CATRGRSRGQYF; DNA: TGTGCCACCCGGGGCAGGAGTAGGGGGCAGTACTTC
size: NA; V: TRBV20-1; J: TRBJ2-1; D: TRBD1; CDR3: CSARARQGQFF; DNA: TGCAGTGCTAGGGCCAGACAGGGACAGTTCTTC
size: NA; V: TRBV5-1; J: TRBJ2-5; D: NA; CDR3: CASSLNQETQYF; DNA: TGCGCCAGCAGCCTGAACCAAGAGACCCAGTACTTC
size: NA; V: TRBV5-6; J: TRBJ1-4; D: NA; CDR3: CASSSFYEKLFF; DNA: TGTGCCAGCAGCTCCTTTTATGAAAAACTGTTTTTT
size: once; V: TRBV4-1; J: TRBJ2-3; D: TRBD2; CDR3: CASSPDAVAGGRTDTQYF; DNA: TGCGCCAGCAGCCCTGACGCTGTAGCGGGGGGTCGCACAGATACGCAGTATTTT
size: NA; V: TRBV5-4; J: TRBJ2-6; D: TRBD2; CDR3: CASSLSGGSGANVLTF; DNA: TGTGCCAGCAGCTTATCGGGGGGCTCTGGGGCCAACGTCCTGACTTTC
size: NA; V: TRBV7-9; J: TRBJ1-1; D: NA; CDR3: CASSLDWDNEAFF; DNA: TGTGCCAGCAGCTTAGATTGGGACAATGAAGCTTTCTTT
size: NA; V: TRBV7-2; J: TRBJ2-7; D: NA; CDR3: CASSFVARSYEQYF; DNA: TGTGCCAGCAGCTTTGTTGCTCGCTCCTACGAGCAGTACTTC
size: NA; V: TRBV11-2; J: TRBJ1-2; D: NA; CDR3: CASSLAGFYGYTF; DNA: TGTGCCAGCAGCTTGGCAGGTTTCTATGGCTACACCTTC
size: NA; V: TRBV29-1; J: TRBJ1-1; D: NA; CDR3: CSAHYTEAFF; DNA: TGCAGCGCCCATTACACTGAAGCTTTCTTT
size: NA; V: TRBV6-5; J: TRBJ1-1; D: NA; CDR3: CASSTGQNTEAFF; DNA: TGTGCCAGCAGTACCGGCCAGAACACTGAAGCTTTCTTT
size: NA; V: TRBV4-3; J: TRBJ1-2; D: NA; CDR3: CASSQEHSLGYTF; DNA: TGCGCCAGCAGCCAAGAACACAGCCTTGGCTACACCTTC
size: NA; V: TRBV4-3; J: TRBJ2-5; D: NA; CDR3: CASSHISTPETQYF; DNA: TGCGCCAGCAGCCACATCTCGACGCCAGAGACCCAGTACTTC
size: NA; V: TRBV28; J: TRBJ1-5; D: TRBD1; CDR3: CASSLAATGRDQPQHF; DNA: TGTGCCAGCAGTTTAGCGGCGACAGGGCGGGATCAGCCCCAGCATTTT
size: NA; V: TRBV6-1; J: TRBJ1-5; D: NA; CDR3: CASSEQGWSNQPQHF; DNA: TGTGCCAGCAGTGAACAGGGTTGGAGCAATCAGCCCCAGCATTTT
size: NA; V: TRBV7-9; J: TRBJ2-7; D: NA; CDR3: CASSLDSLYEQYF; DNA: TGTGCCAGCAGCTTAGACAGCCTCTACGAGCAGTACTTC
size: NA; V: TRBV6-1; J: TRBJ2-1; D: NA; CDR3: CASIWGANWDEQFF; DNA: TGTGCCAGCATTTGGGGGGCCAATTGGGATGAGCAGTTCTTC
size: NA; V: TRBV5-5; J: TRBJ1-2; D: NA; CDR3: CASSLESLGQGNVDYGYTF; DNA: TGTGCCAGCAGCTTGGAATCGCTCGGGCAGGGAAATGTCGACTATGGCTACACCTTC